This T cell receptor beta chain was captured in a study of T cells in Graves' hyperthyroidism and ophthalmopathy. The study, taken as a whole, reports: Most thyroid clonotypes expanded above 0.001 appeared in blood too.

TCR beta CDR3 regions were amplified from RNA. The HTBI primer set drove a first-round RT-PCR of the TCR CDR3. Each CDR3 protein is one row after TCRdb ran MiXCR on the multiplex PCR reads. The table lists roughly 290,000 distinct CDR3 sequences, about 18% of them singletons. The CDR3 is 13 amino acids. V lost 2 bases and J 5 bases, leaving 7 bases between the germline ends. CDR1 is KGHSH, CDR2 LQKENI, per germline. In its sample, this clonotype was seen many times. Its matching antigen is unknown. The source is a woman aged 60-75 years with Graves' ophthalmopathy. The V gene is TRBV18, the J gene TRBJ2-1, with a weak D call TRBD2 (6 bases). The source material was blood. The CDR3 DNA reads TGTGCCAGCTCACCAACTAGCAACAATGAGCAGTTCTTC. Translation: CASSPTSNNEQFF.